Below, 17 T cell receptor beta chains from the same sample are listed, as sequenced in a study of CD8+ T cells in alopecia areata. Specified treatment: oral pan-JAK inhibitor, 5-10 mg twice daily. Once RNA had been extracted, it was reverse transcribed into cDNA to act as the sequencing template. Here immunoSEQ multiplex PCR was the method, and the copy in TCRdb shows in-frame clones only, minus some. The table has approximately 220,000 clones, about two fifths seen once. This specimen was CD4+ T cells sorted from blood, taken at roughly week 30, from a patient treated with tofacitinib. These TCRs come from a human donor with alopecia areata.

This clone was counted between two and nine times. The V gene is TRBV7-2, the J gene TRBJ1-2, with D hard to call. Between the trimmed V and J ends, which lost 4 bases and 1 base, there was a span of 13 bases. Per germline, CDR1 SGHTA and CDR2 FQGNSA. CDR3 length: 15 residues. CDR3: CASSSPQTFNYGYTF. Here the CDR3 DNA reads TGTGCCAGCAGCTCTCCCCAAACTTTTAACTATGGCTACACCTTC.

The gene calls are TRBV29-1 and TRBJ1-4, with unresolved D. CDR3 length: 13 residues. Germline V gene sequence: CDR1 SQVTM, CDR2 ANQGSEA. V gave up 7 bases and J gave up 3 bases, with 12 bases separating them. The CDR3 coding sequence is TGCAGCGGCCTCGCAGAGTCTAATGAAAAACTGTTTTTT. Its protein is CSGLAESNEKLFF. Full variable domain (remainder filled in from reference TRBV29-1 and TRBJ1-4): SAVISQKPSRDICQRGTSLTIQCQVDSQVTMMFWYRQQPGQSLTLIATANQGSEATYESGFVIDKFPISRPNLTFSTLTVSNMSPEDSSIYLCSGLAESNEKLFFGSGTQLSVL.

V gene TRBV2 combines with J gene TRBJ2-5, with 11 bases aligning to TRBD1. The trim removed 7 bases at V and 2 bases at J, leaving 6 bases unmatched. Per the germline V gene, CDR1 is SNHLY and CDR2 is FYNNEI. This CDR3 comprises 15 residues. CDR3 sequence: CASNGQGARQETQYF. In nucleotides, the CDR3 is TGTGCCAGCAACGGACAGGGGGCGAGGCAAGAGACCCAGTACTTC.

The sample holds a few counts of this clone. V gene TRBV6-6 combines with J gene TRBJ2-1; D may be TRBD1 or TRBD2 (6 bases each). The germline V gene has CDR1 MNHNY and CDR2 SVGAGI (reference sequence). V gave up 0 bases and J gave up 15 bases, with 12 bases separating them. The CDR3 length is 12 residues. The CDR3 region is CASSYSTGRWFF. For the CDR3, the DNA is TGTGCCAGCAGTTACTCAACAGGGAGGTGGTTCTTC.

In DNA, the CDR3 is TGTGCCAGCAGTGGGCAGGGTAAAGACATTCAGTACTTC. Residues: CASSGQGKDIQYF. The J gene is TRBJ2-4, the V gene TRBV6-1, with D perhaps TRBD1 (5 bases). This CDR3 is 13 amino acids long. Trimming took off 4 bases at V and 8 bases at J, with 12 bases between the two ends. Germline V lookup: CDR1 MNHNS, CDR2 SASEGT.

This clone was seen only a few times. The V gene is TRBV6-5, the J gene TRBJ1-2, with 10 bases fitting TRBD1. Germline lookup yields CDR1 MNHEY and CDR2 SVGAGI. V lost 8 bases, J lost 8 bases, and 5 bases stayed unmatched. The CDR3 is 12 amino acids. CDR3 DNA: TGTGCCAGCCGGGCGACAGGGGGCGGCTACACCTTC. It translates to CASRATGGGYTF.

This chain links TRBV2 with TRBJ2-1, with no clear D. Germline-derived CDR1 and CDR2 are SNHLY and FYNNEI. V lost 5 bases and J 6 bases, leaving 14 bases between the germline ends. The CDR3 is 14 amino acids. The CDR3 sequence is CASSPNSKSNEQFF. The CDR3 DNA sequence: TGTGCCAGCAGTCCAAATAGCAAGAGCAATGAGCAGTTCTTC.

The V and J genes are TRBV18 and TRBJ2-5, with 7 positions matching TRBD1. Per the germline V gene, CDR1 is KGHSH and CDR2 is LQKENI. Unmatched junction bases numbered 10, after V lost 3 bases and J lost 6 bases. This CDR3 comprises 15 residues. CDR3 DNA: TGTGCCAGCTCACCCCCCGGGACAGTCGACCAGACCCAGTACTTC. Protein: CASSPPGTVDQTQYF.

The CDR3 region is CASSSGWAGTSDYEQYF. The CDR3 bases are TGTGCCAGCAGCTCCGGATGGGCCGGGACTTCTGATTACGAGCAGTACTTC. V is TRBV7-9 and J is TRBJ2-7, with a tentative D call TRBD2 (6 bases). The CDR3 is made up of 17 amino acids. Per the germline V gene, CDR1 is SEHNR and CDR2 is FQNEAQ (reference sequence). The germline V and J ends were trimmed by 4 bases and 4 bases, with 23 bases remaining between them.

This clone occurred a few times. V usage is TRBV7-2 and J usage is TRBJ2-2; 10 bases line up with TRBD2. Trimming cost V 4 bases and J 6 bases; bases outside gene matches: 8. The CDR3 length is 16 residues. CDR1 is SGHTA and CDR2 is FQGNSA in the germline V gene. The CDR3 sequence: CASSSRLTSGPGELFF. CDR3 DNA sequence: TGTGCCAGCAGCTCCAGATTGACTAGCGGGCCCGGGGAGCTGTTTTTT. Full variable domain (missing parts from reference TRBV7-2 and TRBJ2-2): GAGVSQSPSNKVTEKGKDVELRCDPISGHTALYWYRQSLGQGLEFLIYFQGNSAPDKSGLPSDRFSAERTGGSVSTLTIQRTQQEDSAVYLCASSSRLTSGPGELFFGEGSRLTVL.

This clone was detected a few times. The sample has other DNA sequences that encode this CDR3 too. The rearrangement links TRBV29-1 to TRBJ2-2; D unresolved. Germline V gene lookup returns CDR1 SQVTM and CDR2 ANQGSEA. The CDR3 has 11 residues. The V end was cut by 6 bases, the J end by 1 base, with 3 bases between. Here the CDR3 reads CSVRNTGELFF. In DNA, the CDR3 is TGCAGCGTCAGGAACACCGGGGAGCTGTTTTTT.

The rearrangement joins TRBV29-1 to TRBJ2-1, with 8 bases aligning to TRBD2. The V gene end was trimmed by 4 bases and the J gene end by 9 bases; junction bases not matched to a gene: 17. The germline V gene has CDR1 SQVTM and CDR2 ANQGSEA. CDR3 size: 16 residues. This chain's CDR3 is CSVVNRLFAGGSEQFF. CDR3 DNA sequence: TGCAGCGTTGTGAATCGGCTTTTTGCGGGGGGCAGTGAGCAGTTCTTC.

The chain employs TRBV7-9 and TRBJ1-1, with D possibly matching TRBD1 (5 bases). The V end lost 1 base, the J end lost 4 bases, and 10 bases lay between the germline ends. This CDR3 has 14 amino acids. The germline CDR1 and CDR2 sequences are SEHNR and FQNEAQ (reference sequence). CDR3 region: CASSLGRAGTEAFF. The CDR3 coding sequence is TGTGCCAGCAGCTTAGGCAGGGCGGGCACTGAAGCTTTCTTT.

With regard to this clone: Other DNA sequences in this sample translate to the same CDR3. The chain combines TRBV30 with TRBJ1-5; 7 bases agree with TRBD1. This CDR3 spans 14 amino acids. With 1 base clipped from V and 2 bases from J, the junction kept 2 bases outside the gene matches. Per the germline V gene, CDR1 is GTSNPN and CDR2 is SVGIG (reference sequence). This CDR3 reads CAWSADRGNQPQHF. DNA of the CDR3: TGTGCCTGGAGTGCAGACAGGGGCAATCAGCCCCAGCATTTT.

This chain links TRBV5-1 with TRBJ1-1; D call uncertain. Trimming cost V 0 bases and J 8 bases, with 8 bases left between them. The CDR3 is 12 residues long. Germline V CDR1 and CDR2: SGHRS, YFSETQ. Here the CDR3 reads CASSLEGIEAFF. The CDR3 DNA sequence: TGCGCCAGCAGCTTGGAGGGAATCGAAGCTTTCTTT.

The V call is TRBV5-1, the J call TRBJ2-7; 10 bases line up with TRBD2. In germline, CDR1 is SGHRS, CDR2 YFSETQ. The ends lost 0 bases at V and 3 bases at J; junction bases unmatched: 6. This CDR3 comprises 16 residues. DNA of the CDR3: TGCGCCAGCAGCTTGGTGTCTAGCGGGAGAAACTACGAGCAGTACTTC. This translates into CASSLVSSGRNYEQYF.

The CDR3 nucleotides read TGTGCCTGGAGCGGGACTAGCGGATTTTTCCGGGAGACCCAGTACTTC. Protein: CAWSGTSGFFRETQYF. V and J are TRBV30 and TRBJ2-5; TRBD2 aligns across 11 bases. From germline, CDR1 is GTSNPN and CDR2 SVGIG (reference sequence). The CDR3 contains 16 residues. V dropped 3 bases and J dropped 5; count of bases not matched to a gene: 11.